Following are 9 T cell receptor beta chains from one sample sequenced in a study of blood T cell repertoires in COVID-19. Here immunoSEQ multiplex PCR was the method, and the copy in TCRdb shows in-frame clones only, minus some. Of approximately 190,000 clones in the sample, approximately 80% were seen once. Source material: peripheral blood. These receptors originate from a man in his sixties with acute or convalescent COVID-19.

This chain's CDR3 is CASSYLISTGGRETQYF. DNA for the CDR3: TGTGCCAGCAGTTACCTAATCTCCACAGGCGGAAGAGAGACCCAGTACTTC. The chain is built from TRBV6-2 or TRBV6-3 and TRBJ2-5; D is possibly TRBD1 (5 bases). From germline, CDR1 is MNHEY and CDR2 SVGEGT. The CDR3 spans 17 residues. Deletions cut 2 bases from V and 4 bases from J, with 20 bases between.

V and J are TRBV7-3 and TRBJ2-3; D uncertain. The CDR3 is 13 residues long. Germline V gene data show CDR1 as SGHTA and CDR2 as FQGTGA. The V end lost 5 bases, the J end lost 2 bases, and 8 bases lay between the germline ends. In nucleotides, the CDR3 is TGTGCCAGCAGCGATACTGCCACAGATACGCAGTATTTT. It codes for CASSDTATDTQYF.

The chain uses TRBV10-3 and TRBJ1-1; perhaps TRBD1 as D (5 bases). Per the germline V gene, CDR1 is ENHRY and CDR2 is SYGVKD. The CDR3 loop spans 13 amino acids. Trimming pared 6 bases from V and 3 bases from J, leaving 11 bases between. The CDR3: CAISAGGDTEAFF. The DNA for the CDR3 is TGTGCCATCAGCGCCGGGGGTGACACTGAAGCTTTCTTT.

The chain has TRBV19 and TRBJ2-7; D is perhaps TRBD1 (5 bases). CDR3 length: 14 residues. The V gene's germline CDR1 is LNHDA and CDR2 SQIVND (reference sequence). Trimming removed 1 base at V and 6 bases at J, with 13 bases between. CDR3 protein: CASSIAQGIGEQYF. The CDR3 nucleotides read TGTGCCAGTAGTATAGCTCAGGGTATCGGCGAGCAGTACTTC.

This clone has a single count. The chain carries TRBV9 and TRBJ1-2; TRBD1 matches 8 bases. V gave up 4 bases and J gave up 4 bases; unmatched junction bases: 9. The length of the CDR3 is 15 residues. Germline loops: CDR1 SGDLS, CDR2 YYNGEE. The CDR3 loop reads CASSPGQGVGYGYTF. As DNA, the CDR3 is TGTGCCAGCAGCCCCGGACAGGGTGTGGGCTATGGCTACACCTTC.

This chain joins TRBV27 and TRBJ1-2; D might be TRBD1 (5 bases). Trimming shortened V by 7 bases and J by 0 bases, and 24 bases separated the two germline ends. Germline-derived CDR1 and CDR2 are MNHEY and SMNVEV (reference sequence). This CDR3 spans 18 amino acids. CDR3: CASICSRHRQGPNYGYTF. CDR3 nucleotide sequence: TGTGCCAGCATTTGTTCCCGCCACCGCCAGGGTCCTAACTATGGCTACACCTTC.

This clone came up once. Here the CDR3 DNA reads TGCGCCAGCAGCCAGGAAGGACTAGCGGGGGGGCAATCCTACAATGAGCAGTTCTTC. Encoded protein: CASSQEGLAGGQSYNEQFF. This chain joins TRBV4-3 and TRBJ2-1; TRBD2 agrees at 15 bases. The ends lost 3 bases at V and 1 base at J; junction bases unmatched: 7. CDR1 and CDR2 (germline): LGHNA, YSLEER. The CDR3 loop spans 19 amino acids.

The chain employs TRBV12-3 or TRBV12-4 and TRBJ2-7; D ambiguous. There are 13 residues in the CDR3. The V end lost 5 bases, the J end lost 3 bases, and 11 bases lay between the germline ends. The CDR3 nucleotides read TGTGCCAGCAGTCTAACTCGCCTCTACGAGCAGTACTTC. It yields the protein CASSLTRLYEQYF.

The chain combines TRBV27 with TRBJ1-5; tentatively, D is TRBD1 (5 bases). Trimming stripped 2 bases from V and 7 bases from J, with 12 bases between. This CDR3 comprises 14 residues. Germline CDR1 is MNHEY and CDR2 is SMNVEV (reference sequence). The CDR3 sequence is CASSLGGGGQPQHF. The DNA for the CDR3 is TGTGCCAGCAGTTTAGGCGGGGGTGGACAGCCCCAGCATTTT.